This is a list of T cell receptor beta chains from one sample in a study of cytomegalovirus exposure and HLA in healthy donors. The repertoire was sequenced with immunoSEQ multiplex PCR; TCRdb's copy has only in-frame clones and lacks some. The repertoire includes about 160,000 clones, roughly 70% of them detected once, and approximately 7.1% sits in the top ten. Input material: PBMCs. Receptors originate from a man aged 40-55 years in good health and CMV-seropositive. Each CDR3 is given with its conserved first and last residue. A D gene is named only where the DNA matches it firmly. Not all rows give a size; the values are once, few, many and, for expanded clones, a class.

- | - | TRBJ2-1 | TRBV7-9 | CASSRIGVNEQFF | TGTGCCAGCAGCAGAATAGGGGTGAATGAGCAGTTCTTC
TRBD1 | few | TRBJ2-2 | TRBV5-4 | CASSFTGAAPGELFF | TGTGCCAGCAGCTTCACAGGGGCCGCCCCCGGGGAGCTGTTTTTT
- | few | TRBJ2-5 | TRBV7-3 | CASSDGGPQETQYF | TGTGCCAGCAGTGACGGAGGTCCGCAAGAGACCCAGTACTTC
TRBD1 | - | TRBJ2-7 | TRBV6-5 | CASSTGTATYEQYF | TGTGCCAGCAGTACCGGGACAGCGACTTACGAGCAGTACTTC
TRBD1 | - | TRBJ1-3 | TRBV6-5 | CASSPTGGSGNTIYF | TGTGCCAGCAGTCCAACAGGGGGCTCTGGAAACACCATATATTTT
- | - | TRBJ1-5 | TRBV5-1 | CASSAGVGQPQHF | TGCGCCAGCAGTGCCGGGGTGGGCCAGCCCCAGCATTTT
TRBD2 | few | TRBJ2-2 | TRBV7-6 | CASSTRKPGTSGGRGGELFF | TGTGCCAGCAGCACGCGAAAACCCGGGACTAGCGGGGGCCGGGGCGGGGAGCTGTTTTTT
- | - | TRBJ1-3 | TRBV7-9 | CASSLGGGGSGNTIYF | TGTGCCAGCAGCTTAGGCGGGGGAGGCTCTGGAAACACCATATATTTT
- | - | TRBJ2-7 | TRBV9 | CASSSQGNEQYF | TGTGCCAGCAGCTCCCAGGGTAACGAGCAGTACTTC
TRBD2 | - | TRBJ2-7 | TRBV10-3 | CAISETGTSGYEQYF | TGTGCCATCAGTGAGACCGGGACTAGCGGCTACGAGCAGTACTTC
- | - | TRBJ1-5 | TRBV6-5 | CASSSGLISNQPQHF | TGTGCCAGCAGTTCGGGACTGATTAGCAATCAGCCCCAGCATTTT
- | - | TRBJ2-7 | TRBV7-2 | CASSLDRRTYEQYF | TGTGCCAGCAGCTTAGATAGGAGGACCTACGAGCAGTACTTC